These 7 T cell receptor beta chains originate from one sample sequenced in a study of shared clonotypes between healthy human individuals. The table came from immunoSEQ multiplex PCR; TCRdb's copy has only in-frame clones and leaves some out. The profile shows about 600,000 clones, 97% of them singletons. The sample was naive CD4+ T cells sorted from blood. Described subset: CD45RA+ positively selected. The receptors were sampled from a woman aged 25 to 45 in good health.

This chain joins TRBV11-2 and TRBJ2-2; no reliable D call. V dropped 5 bases and J dropped 1 base, with 5 bases sitting between them. This CDR3 has 13 residues. The germline V gene has CDR1 SGHAT and CDR2 FQNNGV. CDR3 bases: TGTGCCAGCAGCCCCCAGAACACCGGGGAGCTGTTTTTT. This translates into CASSPQNTGELFF.

This chain links TRBV18 with TRBJ1-5, with 7 bases aligning to TRBD1. This CDR3 spans 15 amino acids. Germline V gene data show CDR1 as KGHSH and CDR2 as LQKENI. V shed 3 bases, J shed 5 bases, and the junction held 7 bases outside the gene matches. This CDR3 reads CASSPGTGADQPQHF. The CDR3 nucleotides are TGTGCCAGCTCACCGGGAACAGGGGCGGATCAGCCCCAGCATTTT.

The chain is built from TRBV29-1 and TRBJ2-5; 12 nucleotides agree with TRBD1. The CDR3 covers 14 residues. In germline, CDR1 is SQVTM, CDR2 ANQGSEA. Trimming removed 6 bases from V and 5 bases from J; junction bases left unmatched: 7. The CDR3 protein is CSVSGTGGGETQYF. DNA of the CDR3: TGCAGCGTGTCCGGGACAGGGGGCGGCGAGACCCAGTACTTC.

This chain links TRBV28 with TRBJ2-1; 11 positions match TRBD2. Germline CDR1 MDHEN, CDR2 SYDVKM. The V gene end was trimmed by 6 bases and the J gene end by 6 bases; junction bases not matched to a gene: 7. The CDR3 length is 15 residues. As DNA, the CDR3 is TGTGCCAGCAGAATAGCGGGAGGGCCGAGCAATGAGCAGTTCTTC. It specifies CASRIAGGPSNEQFF.

V usage is TRBV7-3 and J usage is TRBJ2-4; a weak D match, TRBD2 (6 bases). Germline loops: CDR1 SGHTA, CDR2 FQGTGA. Between the trimmed V and J ends, which lost 5 bases and 0 bases, there was a span of 17 bases. The length of the CDR3 is 17 residues. As DNA, the CDR3 is TGTGCCAGCAGCCCTGGTGGTAGCGGTTCAGCCAAAAACATTCAGTACTTC. As protein: CASSPGGSGSAKNIQYF.

This clone appeared a single time. This chain uses TRBV7-6 with TRBJ1-4; tentative D call: TRBD1 (6 bases). The ends were cut back, 5 bases at V and 11 bases at J, with 15 bases in the middle. The CDR3 runs 13 residues. The germline gives CDR1 SGHVS, CDR2 FNYEAQ. The CDR3 region is CASSHLQGEKLFF. The CDR3 DNA reads as TGTGCCAGCAGCCATTTACAGGGAGAGAAACTGTTTTTT.

The J gene is TRBJ1-1, the V gene TRBV30; D not certain. V lost 2 bases and J lost 10, with 11 bases in between. The germline gives CDR1 GTSNPN, CDR2 SVGIG (reference sequence). This CDR3 is built from 11 residues. The DNA of the CDR3 is TGTGCCTGGAGTTTCCGGCGTGGAGCTTTCTTT. It codes for CAWSFRRGAFF.